These T cell receptor beta chains were read from a single sample in a study of cytomegalovirus exposure and HLA in healthy donors. Only in-frame clones appear in the TCRdb table, and some are missing; sequencing was by immunoSEQ multiplex PCR. Here the sample spans 180,000 or so clones, around 83% being singletons. Sequenced input: PBMCs. Source of these receptors: a woman aged 25 to 45 in good health and CMV-seropositive. Each CDR3 is given with its conserved first and last residue. D genes are given only for firm matches. Size values are once, few and many counts, or a class for expanded clones, and some rows have none.

clone_size j_call d_call v_call cdr3_nt cdr3_aa
NA TRBJ2-7 NA TRBV20-1 TGCAGTGCCGGGGGATCCTACGAGCAGTACTTC CSAGGSYEQYF
NA TRBJ1-3 NA TRBV19 TGTGCCAGTACGCGGTCGGGTGGCTTTGGAAACACCATATATTTT CASTRSGGFGNTIYF
NA TRBJ2-2 TRBD2 TRBV5-1 TGCGCCAGCAGCTTTAGAGCGGGAGTCGGGACCGGGGAGCTGTTTTTT CASSFRAGVGTGELFF
NA TRBJ2-1 TRBD2 TRBV7-9 TGTGCCAGCGGTTCAGGGACTAGCGGCTACAATGAGCAGTTCTTC CASGSGTSGYNEQFF
NA TRBJ1-3 NA TRBV18 TGTGCCAGCCGGGTAGAGGCCCTTACCGGAAACACCATATATTTT CASRVEALTGNTIYF
NA TRBJ2-7 NA TRBV7-2 TGTGCCAGCAGCACAGGACAGTTCCCCTACGAGCAGTACTTC CASSTGQFPYEQYF
NA TRBJ1-2 NA TRBV5-6 TGTGCCAGCAGCTTGTGGACTCTAGGGGGAAACTATGGCTACACCTTC CASSLWTLGGNYGYTF
NA TRBJ2-5 TRBD1 TRBV9 TGTGCCAGCAGCACCTGGACAGGGGGCTATGAGACCCAGTACTTC CASSTWTGGYETQYF
NA TRBJ2-2 NA TRBV29-1 TGCAGCGTTGTTGCGGGATCGGGCACCGGGGAGCTGTTTTTT CSVVAGSGTGELFF
NA TRBJ2-7 TRBD2 TRBV19 TGTGCCAGTAGTATGTCGGGACTAGTGCTCGAGCAGTACTTC CASSMSGLVLEQYF
NA TRBJ2-1 NA TRBV27 TGTGCCAGCACCAATGCTGGTACCAGCTCCTACAATGAGCAGTTCTTC CASTNAGTSSYNEQFF
NA TRBJ2-2 TRBD2 TRBV27 TGTGCCAGCAGCGCCAGGCCCCCAGAGACTAGCATGAGCGGGGAGCTGTTTTTT CASSARPPETSMSGELFF
once TRBJ2-7 TRBD2 TRBV6-6 TGTGCCAGCAGTTACTCGGGACTACTCTACGAGCAGTACTTC CASSYSGLLYEQYF
NA TRBJ2-5 NA TRBV28 TGTGCCAGCAACCAATCAGGGGACGAAGAGACCCAGTACTTC CASNQSGDEETQYF